Presented here are 10 T cell receptor beta chains from one specimen sequenced in a study of Graves' ophthalmopathy and Graves' hyperthyroidism. RNA served as the template for amplifying TCR beta CDR3 regions. Second-round multiplex PCR followed a first-round RT-PCR using HTBI primers. One entry per CDR3 protein, called by TCRdb with MiXCR from the multiplex PCR reads. Among hundreds of thousands of distinct CDR3 sequences listed, under 25% were seen once. Material for sequencing was peripheral blood. These TCRs come from a woman aged 18 to 35 with stable Graves' hyperthyroidism.

This chain joins TRBV5-1 and TRBJ1-1; no reliable D call. Germline lookup yields CDR1 SGHRS and CDR2 YFSETQ. The length of the CDR3 is 15 residues. The V and J ends lost 0 bases and 0 bases respectively, with 9 bases between them. The CDR3 DNA follows: TGCGCCAGCAGCTTGGCCGCGGTAATGAACACTGAAGCTTTCTTT. It encodes CASSLAAVMNTEAFF. Looking up the rest from reference TRBV5-1 and TRBJ1-1 gives the full variable domain: KAGVTQTPRYLIKTRGQQVTLSCSPISGHRSVSWYQQTPGQGLQFLFEYFSETQRNKGNFPGRFSGRQFSNSRSEMNVSTLELGDSALYLCASSLAAVMNTEAFFGQGTRLTVV.

This clonotype appeared many times. The rearrangement joins TRBV6-2 or TRBV6-3 to TRBJ2-7, with TRBD1 matching 7 bases. Trimming cost V 5 bases and J 3 bases; bases outside gene matches: 4. The germline V gene encodes CDR1 MNHEY and CDR2 SVGEGT. CDR3 length: 13 amino acids. The CDR3 DNA reads TGTGCCAGCAGTCGGAACAGGGGCTACGAGCAGTACTTC. Its translation is CASSRNRGYEQYF.

This clonotype was observed at least ten times. The rearrangement links TRBV7-9 to TRBJ2-7, with D hard to call. The CDR3 length is 14 residues. Germline values: CDR1 SEHNR, CDR2 FQNEAQ (reference sequence). Between the trimmed V and J ends, which lost 4 bases and 2 bases, there was a span of 12 bases. CDR3 loop: CASSSDTLPYEQYF. The CDR3 nucleotides are TGTGCCAGCAGCTCAGACACCCTCCCCTACGAGCAGTACTTC. The full variable domain, completed using reference TRBV7-9 and TRBJ2-7, is DTGVSQNPRHKITKRGQNVTFRCDPISEHNRLYWYRQTLGQGPEFLTYFQNEAQLEKSRLLSDRFSAERPKGSFSTLEIQRTEQGDSAMYLCASSSDTLPYEQYFGPGTRLTVT.

This clonotype was counted a few times. The chain combines TRBV30 with TRBJ2-2; 10 bases agree with TRBD1. CDR3 length equals 16 residues. The V and J ends lost 4 bases and 2 bases, in that order; junction bases with no gene match: 7. The germline CDR1 and CDR2 sequences are GTSNPN and SVGIG (reference sequence). The CDR3 nucleotides are TGTGCCTGGACCCCCGACAGGGGGCACAACACCGGGGAGCTGTTTTTT. Residues: CAWTPDRGHNTGELFF.

This clonotype was detected many times. This sequence joins TRBV19 and TRBJ1-2; D possibly corresponds to TRBD1 (6 bases). This CDR3 spans 13 amino acids. V shed 7 bases and J shed 2 bases, with 11 bases lying between them. The germline V gene has CDR1 LNHDA and CDR2 SQIVND (reference sequence). CDR3 DNA: TGTGCCAGTACGCCAGGGGTCAACTATGGCTACACCTTC. Residues: CASTPGVNYGYTF.

This clonotype was observed at least ten times. CDR3 sequence: CAWSPPLYGYTF. For the CDR3, the DNA is TGTGCCTGGAGCCCTCCCCTGTATGGCTACACCTTC. This chain links TRBV30 with TRBJ1-2, with D unresolved. CDR1 and CDR2 (germline): GTSNPN, SVGIG (reference sequence). Trimming took off 3 bases at V and 5 bases at J, with 10 bases between the two ends. This CDR3 is 12 amino acids long.

This clonotype appeared many times. The chain carries TRBV20-1 and TRBJ2-7, with D unclear. Per the germline V gene, CDR1 is DFQATT and CDR2 is SNEGSKA (reference sequence). Trimming pared 1 base from V and 10 bases from J, leaving 17 bases between. The CDR3 is 13 amino acids. CDR3 nucleotide sequence: TGCAGTGCTAGAGTTGTCGACCTCGGGCTTCAGTACTTC. The encoded protein is CSARVVDLGLQYF.

V usage is TRBV6-5 and J usage is TRBJ2-5; D perhaps matches TRBD2 (5 bases). Trimming cost V 3 bases and J 3 bases, with 5 bases left between them. Germline values: CDR1 MNHEY, CDR2 SVGAGI. The CDR3 runs to 12 residues. The CDR3, as DNA: TGTGCCAGCAGTTATAGCGAAGAGACCCAGTACTTC. This encodes CASSYSEETQYF.

This clonotype has ten or more counts. The V and J genes are TRBV6-1 and TRBJ2-7; 7 bases are a match to TRBD1. V dropped 3 bases and J dropped 4; count of bases not matched to a gene: 6. Germline V gives CDR1 MNHNS, CDR2 SASEGT. This CDR3 contains 14 residues. CDR3 sequence (DNA): TGTGCCAGCAGTGACCGGGACAGACGATACGAGCAGTACTTC. Protein sequence: CASSDRDRRYEQYF.

Only one count was recorded for this clonotype. The V gene is TRBV7-6, the J gene TRBJ2-3; 8 nucleotides agree with TRBD1. CDR1 SGHVS and CDR2 FNYEAQ come from the germline V gene. The length of the CDR3 is 17 residues. V trimming: 0 bases; J trimming: 4 bases; junction bases outside the gene matches: 9. The CDR3 region is CASSLAFRGRDPDTQYF. The CDR3 DNA is TGTGCCAGCAGCTTAGCGTTCAGGGGGCGCGATCCAGATACGCAGTATTTT.